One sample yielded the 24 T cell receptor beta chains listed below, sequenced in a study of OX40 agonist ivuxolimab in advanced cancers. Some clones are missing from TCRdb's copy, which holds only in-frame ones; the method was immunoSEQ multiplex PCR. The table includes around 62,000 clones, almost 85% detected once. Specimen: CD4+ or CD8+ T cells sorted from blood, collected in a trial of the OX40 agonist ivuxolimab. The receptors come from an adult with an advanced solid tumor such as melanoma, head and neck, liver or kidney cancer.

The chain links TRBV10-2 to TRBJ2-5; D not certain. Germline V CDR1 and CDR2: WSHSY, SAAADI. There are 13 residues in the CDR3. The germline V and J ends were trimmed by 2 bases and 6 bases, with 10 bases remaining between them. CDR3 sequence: CASSEGWGQTQYF. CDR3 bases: TGCGCCAGCAGTGAGGGGTGGGGTCAGACCCAGTACTTC.

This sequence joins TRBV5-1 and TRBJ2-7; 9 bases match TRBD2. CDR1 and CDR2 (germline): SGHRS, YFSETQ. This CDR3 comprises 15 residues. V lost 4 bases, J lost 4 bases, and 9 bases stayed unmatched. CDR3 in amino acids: CASSPTTSGSYEQYF. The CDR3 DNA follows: TGCGCCAGCAGCCCAACGACTAGCGGCTCTTACGAGCAGTACTTC. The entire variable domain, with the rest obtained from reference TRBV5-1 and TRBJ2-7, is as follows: KAGVTQTPRYLIKTRGQQVTLSCSPISGHRSVSWYQQTPGQGLQFLFEYFSETQRNKGNFPGRFSGRQFSNSRSEMNVSTLELGDSALYLCASSPTTSGSYEQYFGPGTRLTVT.

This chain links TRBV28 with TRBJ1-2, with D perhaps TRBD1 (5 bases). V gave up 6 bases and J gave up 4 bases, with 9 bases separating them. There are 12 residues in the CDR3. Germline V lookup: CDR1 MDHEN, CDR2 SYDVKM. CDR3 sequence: CASSDRFYGYTF. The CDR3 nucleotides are TGTGCCAGCAGCGACAGATTCTATGGCTACACCTTC.

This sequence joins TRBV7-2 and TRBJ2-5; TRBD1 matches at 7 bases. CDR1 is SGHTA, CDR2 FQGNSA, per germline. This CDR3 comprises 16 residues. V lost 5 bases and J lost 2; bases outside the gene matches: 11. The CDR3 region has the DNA TGTGCCAGCAGCGTGCTGGGGGACAGCCCACAAGAGACCCAGTACTTC. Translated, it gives CASSVLGDSPQETQYF.

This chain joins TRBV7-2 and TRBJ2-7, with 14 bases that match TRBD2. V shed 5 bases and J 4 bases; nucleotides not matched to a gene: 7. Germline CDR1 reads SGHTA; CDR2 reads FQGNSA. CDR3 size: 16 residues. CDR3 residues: CASSLGLAGGLYEQYF. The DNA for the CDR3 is TGTGCCAGCAGCCTAGGACTAGCGGGAGGCTTGTACGAGCAGTACTTC.

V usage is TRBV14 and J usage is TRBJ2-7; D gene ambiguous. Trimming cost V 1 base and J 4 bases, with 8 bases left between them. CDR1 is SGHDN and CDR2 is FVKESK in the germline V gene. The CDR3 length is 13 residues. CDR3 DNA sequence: TGTGCCAGCAGCCAAGCCTGGTTATACGAGCAGTACTTC. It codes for CASSQAWLYEQYF.

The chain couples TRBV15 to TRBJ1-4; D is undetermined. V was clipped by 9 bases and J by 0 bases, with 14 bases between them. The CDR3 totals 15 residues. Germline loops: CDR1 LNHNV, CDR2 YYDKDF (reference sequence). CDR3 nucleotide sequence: TGTGCCACGAAACGGGAGCTAGCAACTAATGAAAAACTGTTTTTT. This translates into CATKRELATNEKLFF.

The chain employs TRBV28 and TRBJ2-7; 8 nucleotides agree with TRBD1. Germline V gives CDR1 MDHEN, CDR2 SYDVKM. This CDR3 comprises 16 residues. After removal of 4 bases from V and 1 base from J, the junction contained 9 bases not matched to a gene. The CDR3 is CASSWTGQGYSYEQYF. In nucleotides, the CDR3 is TGTGCCAGCAGTTGGACCGGACAGGGTTATTCCTACGAGCAGTACTTC.

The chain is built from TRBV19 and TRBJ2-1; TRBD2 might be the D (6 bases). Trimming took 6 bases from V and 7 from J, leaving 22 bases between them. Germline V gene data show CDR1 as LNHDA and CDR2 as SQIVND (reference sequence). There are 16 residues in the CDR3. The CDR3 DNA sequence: TGTGCCAGTAGCTTTTCCCCACGGGAGCTTGAGAATGAGCAGTTCTTC. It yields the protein CASSFSPRELENEQFF. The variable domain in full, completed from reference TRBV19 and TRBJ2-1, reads DGGITQSPKYLFRKEGQNVTLSCEQNLNHDAMYWYRQDPGQGLRLIYYSQIVNDFQKGDIAEGYSVSREKKESFPLTVTSAQKNPTAFYLCASSFSPRELENEQFFGPGTRLTVL.

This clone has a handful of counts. CDR3 residues: CASSLEPYAPQYV. CDR3 coding DNA: TGTGCCAGCAGCTTAGAGCCCTACGCGCCGCAGTACGTC. V and J are TRBV11-2 and TRBJ2-7; D not certain. Germline V lookup: CDR1 SGHAT, CDR2 FQNNGV. CDR3 size: 13 residues. V lost 0 bases and J 9 bases, leaving 12 bases between the germline ends.

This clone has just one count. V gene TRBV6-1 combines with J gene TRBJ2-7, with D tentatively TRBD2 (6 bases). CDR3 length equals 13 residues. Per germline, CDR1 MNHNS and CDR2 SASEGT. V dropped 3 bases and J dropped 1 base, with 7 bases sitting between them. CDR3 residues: CASSDGTSYEQYF. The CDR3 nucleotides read TGTGCCAGCAGTGACGGGACTTCCTACGAGCAGTACTTC.

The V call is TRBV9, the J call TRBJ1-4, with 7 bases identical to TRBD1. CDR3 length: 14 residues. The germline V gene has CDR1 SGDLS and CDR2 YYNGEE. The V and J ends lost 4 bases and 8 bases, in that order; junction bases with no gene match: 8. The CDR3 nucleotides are TGTGCCAGCAGCCCAACAGGGACAGAGGAAAAACTGTTTTTT. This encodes CASSPTGTEEKLFF. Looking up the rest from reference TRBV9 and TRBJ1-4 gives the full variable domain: DSGVTQTPKHLITATGQRVTLRCSPRSGDLSVYWYQQSLDQGLQFLIQYYNGEERAKGNILERFSAQQFPDLHSELNLSSLELGDSALYFCASSPTGTEEKLFFGSGTQLSVL.

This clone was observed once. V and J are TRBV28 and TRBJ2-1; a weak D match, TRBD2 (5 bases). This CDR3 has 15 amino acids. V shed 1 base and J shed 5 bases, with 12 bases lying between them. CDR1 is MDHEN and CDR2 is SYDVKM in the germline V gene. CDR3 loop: CASSLSFWGDNEQFF. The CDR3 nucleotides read TGTGCCAGCAGTTTATCGTTTTGGGGAGACAATGAGCAGTTCTTC.

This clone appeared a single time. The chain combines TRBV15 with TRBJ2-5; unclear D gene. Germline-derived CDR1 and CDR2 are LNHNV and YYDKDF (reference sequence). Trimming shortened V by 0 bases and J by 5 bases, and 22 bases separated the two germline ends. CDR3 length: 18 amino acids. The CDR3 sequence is CATSRDQFDTLWQETQYF. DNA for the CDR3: TGTGCCACCAGCAGAGATCAGTTTGACACCCTCTGGCAGGAGACCCAGTACTTC.

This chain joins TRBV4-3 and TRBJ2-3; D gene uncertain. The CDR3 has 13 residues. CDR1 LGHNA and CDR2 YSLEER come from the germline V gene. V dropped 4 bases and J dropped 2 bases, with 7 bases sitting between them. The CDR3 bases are TGCGCCAGCAGCCCCTCCCTCACAGATACGCAGTATTTT. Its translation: CASSPSLTDTQYF.

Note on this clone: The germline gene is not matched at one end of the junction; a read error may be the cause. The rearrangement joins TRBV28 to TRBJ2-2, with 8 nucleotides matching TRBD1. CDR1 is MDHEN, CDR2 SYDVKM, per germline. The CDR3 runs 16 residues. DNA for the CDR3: TGTGCCAGCAGATTATACCAGGACAGGGCGACCGGGGAGCTGTTTTTT. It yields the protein CASRLYQDRATGELFF.

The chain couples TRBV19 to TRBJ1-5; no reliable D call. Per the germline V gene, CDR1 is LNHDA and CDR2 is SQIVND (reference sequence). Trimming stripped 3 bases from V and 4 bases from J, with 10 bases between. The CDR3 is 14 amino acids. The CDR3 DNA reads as TGTGCCAGTAGTATTTTAGGCGGGAATCAGCCCCAGCATTTT. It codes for CASSILGGNQPQHF.

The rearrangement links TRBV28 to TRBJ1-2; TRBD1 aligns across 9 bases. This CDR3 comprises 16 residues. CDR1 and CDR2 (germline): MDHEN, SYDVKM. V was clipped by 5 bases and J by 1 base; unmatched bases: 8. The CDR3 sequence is CASSSPGQGFNYGYTF. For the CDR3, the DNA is TGTGCCAGCAGTAGTCCTGGACAGGGGTTTAACTATGGCTACACCTTC.

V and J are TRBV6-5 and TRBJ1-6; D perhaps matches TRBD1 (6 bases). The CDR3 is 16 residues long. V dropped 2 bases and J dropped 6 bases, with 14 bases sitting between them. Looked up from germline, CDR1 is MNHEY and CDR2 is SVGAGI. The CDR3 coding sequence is TGTGCCAGCAGTTACACCGGGACACTAAGTAATTCACCCCTCCACTTT. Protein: CASSYTGTLSNSPLHF.

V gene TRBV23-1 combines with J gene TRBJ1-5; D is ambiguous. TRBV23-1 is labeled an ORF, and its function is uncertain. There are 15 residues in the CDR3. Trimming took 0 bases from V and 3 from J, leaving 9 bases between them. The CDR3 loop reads CASSQSWSTNQPQHF. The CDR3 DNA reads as TGCGCCAGCAGTCAATCGTGGAGTACCAATCAGCCCCAGCATTTT.

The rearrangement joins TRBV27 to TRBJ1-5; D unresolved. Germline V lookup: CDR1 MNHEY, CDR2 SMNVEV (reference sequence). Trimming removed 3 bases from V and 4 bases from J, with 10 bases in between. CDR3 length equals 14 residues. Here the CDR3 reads CASSFRPGNQPQHF. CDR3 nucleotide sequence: TGTGCCAGCAGTTTCCGACCCGGGAATCAGCCCCAGCATTTT.

The chain's CDR3 is CARSLFRVETQYF. The CDR3 bases are TGTGCCAGAAGCTTGTTTAGGGTTGAGACCCAGTACTTC. The chain employs TRBV5-3 and TRBJ2-5; no reliable D call. TRBV5-3 is marked as an open reading frame, function uncertain. Between the trimmed V and J ends, which lost 1 base and 5 bases, there was a span of 9 bases. The CDR3 extends over 13 amino acids.

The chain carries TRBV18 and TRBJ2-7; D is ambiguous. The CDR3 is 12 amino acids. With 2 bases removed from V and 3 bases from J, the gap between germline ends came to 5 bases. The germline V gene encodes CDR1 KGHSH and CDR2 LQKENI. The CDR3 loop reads CASSPGGYEQYF. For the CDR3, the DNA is TGTGCCAGCTCACCAGGTGGCTACGAGCAGTACTTC.

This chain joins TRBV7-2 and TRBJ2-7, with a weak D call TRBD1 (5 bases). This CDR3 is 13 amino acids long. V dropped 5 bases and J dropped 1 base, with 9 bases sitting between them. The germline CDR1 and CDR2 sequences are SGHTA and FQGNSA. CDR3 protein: CASSVDISYEQYF. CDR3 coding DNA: TGTGCCAGCAGCGTGGACATATCCTACGAGCAGTACTTC. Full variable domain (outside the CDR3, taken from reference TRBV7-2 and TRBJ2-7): GAGVSQSPSNKVTEKGKDVELRCDPISGHTALYWYRQSLGQGLEFLIYFQGNSAPDKSGLPSDRFSAERTGGSVSTLTIQRTQQEDSAVYLCASSVDISYEQYFGPGTRLTVT.